This TCR beta chain was sequenced for a study of read filtering for tumor transcriptome and immune sequencing. The wider study: Among patients, some 17 were male and around 14 female, aged about 40 to 90 (mean approximately 62). Whole-transcriptome libraries were prepared after DNase treatment.

In regard to this clonotype: The target antigen is unknown. A single base separates this from a much larger clone, so it may be a read error.

The CDR3 is made up of 14 amino acids. CDR1 and CDR2 from the germline V gene are SNHLY and FYNNEI. Overall study findings and caveats: In IR-seq, single-read clonotypes were around 80% of clonotypes but around 3.5% of reads.

The library was built from roughly 400 ng RNA with molecular barcoded adaptors for alpha/delta and beta/gamma chains. In TCRdb, the reads were re-called with MiXCR into one record per CDR3 protein. Among 75,000 to 95,000 distinct CDR3 sequences, 10% to 15% were seen once, and the ten largest hold under 15%. The TCR sequence derives from a donor aged 40 or older with multiple myeloma. Material: a population of CD138-negative cells sorted from bone marrow. The J gene is TRBJ2-7, the V gene TRBV2; TRBD1 matches 8 bases. The CDR3 reads CASSDQGASCEQYF. Written as DNA, the CDR3 is TGTGCCAGCAGTGATCAGGGGGCCTCCTGCGAGCAGTACTTC.